The present TCR beta chain was sequenced within a study of shared clonotypes between healthy human individuals. Study findings and constraints: Depth was large, yet rarefaction showed that sorted-subset sequencing was incomplete. Only blood underwent sampling, and tissue repertoires likely differ. Memory subsets generally showed lower estimated richness than naive subsets. Limitation of the genetic and exposure-history diversity represented came from the few donors.

Germline CDR1 and CDR2: MNHNY and SVGAGI (reference sequence). Trimming stripped 5 bases from V and 0 bases from J, with 13 bases between. The CDR3 totals 15 residues. The naive CD8 population came from CD45RO-negative cells selected for CCR7, without terminally differentiated effector memory CD45RA+ cells. Points on this clone: Its antigen is unidentified.

Using immunoSEQ multiplex PCR, the repertoire was profiled, and TCRdb retains in-frame clones only, with some absent. The sample gives some 2.1 million clones, approximately 94% of which show up once; roughly 1.1% is in the top ten. The chain joins TRBV6-6 to TRBJ1-1; D is undetermined. The sample consisted of naive CD8+ T cells sorted from blood. The clonotype originates from a man younger than 35 in good health. Here the CDR3 reads CASSIALGMNTEAFF. The CDR3, as DNA: TGTGCCAGCAGTATAGCCCTGGGGATGAACACTGAAGCTTTCTTT.